This TCR beta chain was retrieved from a study of blood T cell repertoires in COVID-19. The data were produced by immunoSEQ multiplex PCR, yet TCRdb's version contains in-frame clones alone and is incomplete. The sample includes 45,000 to 60,000 clones, roughly 78% of them seen just once. Trimming at V came to 6 bases and at J to 0 bases, leaving 5 bases not matched to a gene. CDR1 and CDR2 from the germline V gene are SGHRS and YFSETQ. The CDR3 covers 14 residues. The rearrangement joins TRBV5-1 to TRBJ2-7, with TRBD1 matching over 8 bases. The sequence was obtained from a woman over 75 with acute or convalescent COVID-19. Sequences were obtained from peripheral blood. CDR3 sequence reads: CASTSGGLSYEQYF. CDR3 nucleotide sequence: TGCGCCAGCACCTCAGGGGGCCTCTCCTACGAGCAGTACTTC.